The 13 T cell receptor beta chains below were found in one sample sequenced in a study of blood T cell repertoires in COVID-19. Repertoires were generated with immunoSEQ multiplex PCR, while TCRdb's copy carries only in-frame clones and drops some. The sample contains about 150,000 clones, about 90% of which appear only once. Sequenced sample: PBMCs or T cells enriched from blood (not recorded which). The source is a middle-aged woman who had been exposed to COVID-19.

V gene TRBV4-1 combines with J gene TRBJ2-7; D is uncertain. The V gene's germline CDR1 is MGHRA and CDR2 YSYEKL. This CDR3 is built from 13 residues. Trimming took off 5 bases at V and 0 bases at J, with 8 bases between the two ends. CDR3 residues: CASSAKLSYEQYF. The CDR3 DNA sequence: TGCGCCAGCAGCGCGAAACTCTCCTACGAGCAGTACTTC.

V gene TRBV11-2 combines with J gene TRBJ1-1; weak D call: TRBD1 (5 bases). In germline, CDR1 is SGHAT, CDR2 FQNNGV. V lost 7 bases and J lost 0, with 12 bases in between. CDR3 length: 14 residues. Written as DNA, the CDR3 is TGTGCCAGCAACCGACAGCATCTGAACACTGAAGCTTTCTTT. Translating gives CASNRQHLNTEAFF.

In its sample, this clone was seen a few times. CDR3 residues: CASSYLGTSDEQFF. As DNA, the CDR3 is TGTGCCAGCAGTTACCTTGGGACTAGCGATGAGCAGTTCTTC. The rearrangement links TRBV6-5 to TRBJ2-1; 10 nucleotides agree with TRBD2. The CDR3 has 14 residues. V lost 2 bases, J lost 8 bases, and 3 bases stayed unmatched. Germline V gene sequence: CDR1 MNHEY, CDR2 SVGAGI.

This clone was counted ten times or more. The chain combines TRBV4-1 with TRBJ2-7; D not resolved. Trimming shortened V by 0 bases and J by 6 bases, and 15 bases separated the two germline ends. This CDR3 has 15 amino acids. Germline-derived CDR1 and CDR2 are MGHRA and YSYEKL. This CDR3 reads CASSQDPVPGLEQYF. DNA of the CDR3: TGCGCCAGCAGCCAAGATCCCGTCCCTGGGCTCGAGCAGTACTTC.

The chain joins TRBV4-2 to TRBJ1-5; tentatively, D is TRBD1 (5 bases). Germline CDR1 is LGHNA and CDR2 is YNFKEQ. This CDR3 comprises 17 residues. V gave up 0 bases and J gave up 5 bases, with 17 bases separating them. CDR3 coding DNA: TGTGCCAGCAGCCAAGATATAAGGGGCAGTGGGGATCAGCCCCAGCATTTT. Protein: CASSQDIRGSGDQPQHF.

The chain joins TRBV18 to TRBJ1-1, with 12 nucleotides matching TRBD1. J gave up 0 bases and V 6 bases, and 8 bases lay outside the gene matches. The CDR3 consists of 17 residues. Germline loops: CDR1 KGHSH, CDR2 LQKENI. CDR3 loop: CASSQTGTGGLNTEAFF. The CDR3 bases are TGTGCCAGCTCTCAAACCGGGACAGGGGGCTTGAACACTGAAGCTTTCTTT. Looking up the rest from reference TRBV18 and TRBJ1-1 gives the full variable domain: NAGVMQNPRHLVRRRGQEARLRCSPMKGHSHVYWYRQLPEEGLKFMVYLQKENIIDESGMPKERFSAEFPKEGPSILRIQQVVRGDSAAYFCASSQTGTGGLNTEAFFGQGTRLTVV.

The CDR3 bases are TGTGCCAGTAGTACCTCCGGCACCATATATTTT. Translating gives CASSTSGTIYF. The chain joins TRBV19 to TRBJ1-3; D unresolved. This CDR3 is 11 amino acids long. The germline V gene encodes CDR1 LNHDA and CDR2 SQIVND (reference sequence). Trimming shortened V by 4 bases and J by 9 bases, and 7 bases separated the two germline ends.

The CDR3 DNA sequence: TGTGCCAGCAGGCAGGGACAGCCGAATGAGCAGTTCTTC. Its translation is CASRQGQPNEQFF. J is TRBJ2-1 and V is TRBV28; 7 nucleotides align to TRBD1. Unmatched junction bases numbered 6, after V lost 6 bases and J lost 7 bases. This CDR3 has 13 amino acids. Germline assignment: CDR1 MDHEN and CDR2 SYDVKM.

The chain couples TRBV28 to TRBJ1-5; no reliable D call. The V gene lost 4 bases and the J gene lost 2 bases, with 12 bases spanning the gap. Looked up from germline, CDR1 is MDHEN and CDR2 is SYDVKM. The CDR3 has 15 residues. CDR3 in DNA: TGTGCCAGCAGTTCCTCAGGCATTGGCAATCAGCCCCAGCATTTT. Protein product: CASSSSGIGNQPQHF. The variable domain in full, with the rest retrieved from reference TRBV28 and TRBJ1-5, is DVKVTQSSRYLVKRTGEKVFLECVQDMDHENMFWYRQDPGLGLRLIYFSYDVKMKEKGDIPEGYSVSREKKERFSLILESASTNQTSMYLCASSSSGIGNQPQHFGDGTRLSIL.

This chain joins TRBV10-3 and TRBJ1-1, with 7 bases identical to TRBD1. CDR1 is ENHRY and CDR2 is SYGVKD in the germline V gene. This CDR3 contains 12 residues. J gave up 7 bases and V 2 bases, and 1 base lay outside the gene matches. CDR3 in amino acids: CAISERDSEAFF. DNA of the CDR3: TGTGCCATCAGTGAGCGGGACAGTGAAGCTTTCTTT.

The chain combines TRBV12-3 or TRBV12-4 with TRBJ1-1; D uncertain. The length of the CDR3 is 13 residues. The CDR3 reads CGSTPGGNTEAFF. CDR3 bases: TGTGGTAGCACCCCGGGTGGGAACACTGAAGCTTTCTTT.

V usage is TRBV14 and J usage is TRBJ1-2, with a tentative D call TRBD1 (5 bases). V gave up 4 bases and J gave up 8 bases, with 17 bases separating them. This CDR3 is built from 14 residues. CDR1 and CDR2 from the germline V gene are SGHDN and FVKESK. The CDR3 is CASSRSIAGTGYTF. The CDR3 nucleotides read TGTGCCAGCAGCCGCTCGATTGCGGGGACGGGCTACACCTTC.

The genes are TRBV5-1 and TRBJ2-7; 11 bases align to TRBD1. Germline V gives CDR1 SGHRS, CDR2 YFSETQ. Losses at the gene ends were 4 bases for V and 11 bases for J; bases not matched to a gene: 8. The CDR3 sequence is 13 residues long. Here the CDR3 reads CASSDRTGGSEYF. The CDR3 coding sequence is TGCGCCAGCAGCGACCGGACAGGGGGCAGTGAGTACTTC.